The 17 T cell receptor beta chains listed next were all sequenced from one sample in a study of T cells in Graves' hyperthyroidism and ophthalmopathy. Regions amplified from RNA transcripts were the TCR beta CDR3 regions. When the TCR CDR3 underwent first-round RT-PCR, the HTBI primer set was used. TCRdb re-analysed the multiplex PCR reads in MiXCR, keeping a single row per CDR3 protein. The sample has approximately 610,000 distinct CDR3 sequences; roughly 15% are singletons. The sequencing input was blood. These receptors were obtained from a woman between 40 and 50 years old with Graves' ophthalmopathy.

In its sample, this clonotype was seen many times. The chain couples TRBV27 to TRBJ2-7; TRBD2 matches 8 bases. This CDR3 comprises 16 residues. Germline CDR1 MNHEY, CDR2 SMNVEV (reference sequence). After removal of 7 bases from V and 3 bases from J, the junction contained 14 bases not matched to a gene. In DNA, the CDR3 is TGTGCCAGCACCCCCGCGGCGAATAGCGGGATCTACGAGCAGTACTTC. Amino acids: CASTPAANSGIYEQYF.

In its sample, this clonotype was seen many times. The V gene is TRBV28, the J gene TRBJ2-2; D gene unclear. V lost 8 bases and J 5 bases, leaving 18 bases between the germline ends. This CDR3 contains 15 residues. The germline gives CDR1 MDHEN, CDR2 SYDVKM. As DNA, the CDR3 is TGTGCCAGCTCTTCTAGGCGCGCCAGGACCGGGGAGCTGTTTTTT. This translates into CASSSRRARTGELFF.

This clonotype was observed a few times. The chain combines TRBV6-1 with TRBJ2-7; D ambiguous. This CDR3 is 11 amino acids long. Germline loops: CDR1 MNHNS, CDR2 SASEGT. Trimming shortened V by 7 bases and J by 4 bases, and 8 bases separated the two germline ends. The CDR3 region is CASMAGYEQYF. As DNA, the CDR3 is TGTGCCAGCATGGCCGGATACGAGCAGTACTTC.

This clonotype was seen a single time. The chain is built from TRBV7-8 and TRBJ1-2; the D gene is possibly TRBD1 (6 bases). Germline V CDR1 and CDR2: SGHVS, FQNEAQ. The CDR3 has 14 residues. The germline V and J ends were trimmed by 1 base and 7 bases, with 13 bases remaining between them. The CDR3 nucleotides are TGTGCCAGCAGCTTAGTATCGGGGGCAGGTGGCTACACCTTC. The encoded protein is CASSLVSGAGGYTF.

The J gene is TRBJ2-7, the V gene TRBV5-6, with D tentatively TRBD1 (5 bases). Germline CDR1 and CDR2: SGHDT and YYEEEE. Trimming shortened V by 2 bases and J by 0 bases, and 12 bases separated the two germline ends. This CDR3 has 15 residues. CDR3 sequence (DNA): TGTGCCAGCAGCTTCCCCCGACAGTCCTCCTACGAGCAGTACTTC. Amino acid sequence: CASSFPRQSSYEQYF.

This clonotype was seen at least ten times. This sequence joins TRBV28 and TRBJ2-7; D is ambiguous. CDR1 MDHEN and CDR2 SYDVKM come from the germline V gene. The germline V and J ends were trimmed by 3 bases and 6 bases, with 15 bases remaining between them. CDR3 length: 14 residues. CDR3 residues: CASSFPGPGGEQYF. Written as DNA, the CDR3 is TGTGCCAGCAGTTTCCCCGGGCCCGGTGGCGAGCAGTACTTC. The full variable domain, in which reference TRBV28 and TRBJ2-7 provide the parts outside the CDR3, is DVKVTQSSRYLVKRTGEKVFLECVQDMDHENMFWYRQDPGLGLRLIYFSYDVKMKEKGDIPEGYSVSREKKERFSLILESASTNQTSMYLCASSFPGPGGEQYFGPGTRLTVT.

This clonotype was observed a handful of times. The rearrangement uses TRBV28 and TRBJ1-5; D might be TRBD1 (6 bases). This CDR3 region has 16 residues. Germline V lookup: CDR1 MDHEN, CDR2 SYDVKM. The V and J ends lost 7 bases and 1 base respectively, with 17 bases between them. The chain's CDR3 is CASILGGARSNQPQHF. The CDR3 nucleotides are TGTGCCAGCATCCTCGGGGGGGCTAGAAGCAATCAGCCCCAGCATTTT.

This clonotype has a handful of counts. CDR3 nucleotide sequence: TGTGCCAGCAGTCCAGCGGCAGGAGATCATAATTCACCCCTCCACTTT. Translating it yields CASSPAAGDHNSPLHF. The chain employs TRBV3-1 and TRBJ1-6, with D uncertain. V lost 6 bases, J lost 5 bases, and 17 bases lay in between. The germline V gene has CDR1 LGHDT and CDR2 YNNKEL (reference sequence). The CDR3 loop spans 16 amino acids.

In this sample, this clonotype turned up many times. The gene calls are TRBV27 and TRBJ1-2; D remains unclear. The CDR3 sequence is 15 residues long. Trimming took off 4 bases at V and 6 bases at J, with 18 bases between the two ends. Per germline, CDR1 MNHEY and CDR2 SMNVEV (reference sequence). The CDR3 region has the DNA TGTGCCAGCAGTTCAACTGCCCGCTTGGGCCATGGCTACACCTTC. It encodes CASSSTARLGHGYTF.

Many counts were recorded for this clonotype. The V call is TRBV6-1, the J call TRBJ2-6; D call uncertain. Trimming took off 7 bases at V and 0 bases at J, with 16 bases between the two ends. CDR1 and CDR2 (germline): MNHNS, SASEGT. There are 17 residues in the CDR3. CDR3 loop: CASNPRTVGSGANVLTF. As DNA, the CDR3 is TGTGCCAGCAACCCCCGGACGGTGGGCTCTGGGGCCAACGTCCTGACTTTC.

CDR3 nucleotide sequence: TGTGCCAGCAGTTGTCCGCGACAGGGCCTCGTATTATGGGAAAACATTCAGTACTTC. This sequence encodes CASSCPRQGLVLWENIQYF. The V and J genes are TRBV27 and TRBJ2-4; 7 nucleotides match TRBD1. There are 19 residues in the CDR3. CDR1 and CDR2 from the germline V gene are MNHEY and SMNVEV (reference sequence). The ends lost 4 bases at V and 5 bases at J; junction bases unmatched: 20.

V usage is TRBV27 and J usage is TRBJ1-1, with 11 bases that match TRBD1. Germline V gene data show CDR1 as MNHEY and CDR2 as SMNVEV (reference sequence). CDR3 length equals 18 residues. The V segment lost 4 bases and the J segment 1 base; nucleotides outside the gene matches: 11. The CDR3 spells CASSSGRGTGGKNTEAFF. For the CDR3, the DNA is TGTGCCAGCAGTTCCGGCCGGGGGACAGGGGGGAAGAACACTGAAGCTTTCTTT.

The rearrangement links TRBV18 to TRBJ2-2; possible D gene TRBD2, 5 bases. This CDR3 spans 14 amino acids. Trimming cost V 2 bases and J 6 bases, with 10 bases left between them. Germline V gene data show CDR1 as KGHSH and CDR2 as LQKENI. The CDR3: CASSPDRRAGELFF. The CDR3 DNA is TGTGCCAGCTCACCAGACCGGCGGGCCGGGGAGCTGTTTTTT.

The count of this clonotype is one. The chain links TRBV15 to TRBJ2-5, with D possibly being TRBD2 (7 bases). Germline values: CDR1 LNHNV, CDR2 YYDKDF (reference sequence). The germline V and J ends were trimmed by 0 bases and 5 bases, with 19 bases remaining between them. The CDR3 is made up of 17 amino acids. The CDR3 loop is CATSRDLGGASGETQYF. The CDR3 coding sequence is TGTGCCACCAGCAGAGACCTGGGGGGGGCCTCTGGGGAGACCCAGTACTTC.

The CDR3 DNA follows: TGTGCCAGCACAGAGGTCTATGGCTACACCTTC. The encoded protein is CASTEVYGYTF. V is TRBV6-1 and J is TRBJ1-2; D gene unclear. Trimming left V 7 bases short and J 4 bases short, with 7 bases between. Germline CDR1 is MNHNS and CDR2 is SASEGT. This CDR3 is built from 11 residues.

The sample holds many counts of this clonotype. The chain has TRBV2 and TRBJ2-3; no firm D call. Trimming pared 3 bases from V and 1 base from J, leaving 5 bases between. Germline V CDR1 and CDR2: SNHLY, FYNNEI. This CDR3 comprises 13 residues. In DNA, the CDR3 is TGTGCCAGCAGTGATCGGGGCACAGATACGCAGTATTTT. Encoded protein: CASSDRGTDTQYF.

The chain employs TRBV4-1 and TRBJ1-3, with 8 bases identical to TRBD1. The CDR3 is 16 amino acids. Germline assignment: CDR1 MGHRA and CDR2 YSYEKL. V shed 4 bases and J 4 bases; nucleotides not matched to a gene: 9. The CDR3 DNA sequence: TGCGCCAGCAGCCCCGCCGGGACAGGCTGGGGAAACACCATATATTTT. Amino acids: CASSPAGTGWGNTIYF.